A selection of T cell receptor beta chains follows, all from one sample in a study of regulatory T cells in long-lasting Graves disease. From the multiplex PCR reads, TCRdb called clonotypes with MiXCR, one entry per CDR3 protein. The sample lists about 500,000 distinct CDR3 sequences; about 17% were seen once. This sample was shared with a second study, whose subject was T cells in Graves' hyperthyroidism and ophthalmopathy.

Material: peripheral blood mononuclear cells (PBMCs), obtained at new diagnosis, from a patient treated with antithyroid drugs. The receptors derive from a man aged 35 to 55 with Graves disease. The CDR3 runs from the conserved cysteine through the conserved F or W. Fields, in order: D gene, V gene, clone size, J gene, CDR3 protein, CDR3 DNA. D genes are given only for firm matches. Rows may omit the clone size; those that give it use once, few, many or a size class.

>NA|TRBV30|many|TRBJ2-7
CAWSVSGAREQYF
TGTGCCTGGAGTGTATCGGGGGCGCGGGAGCAGTACTTC
>TRBD1|TRBV12-3/TRBV12-4|few|TRBJ1-5
CASSLGTGKDQPQHF
TGTGCCAGCAGCCTCGGGACAGGGAAAGATCAGCCCCAGCATTTT
>NA|TRBV3-1|many|TRBJ1-5
CASSQDDGNQPQHF
TGTGCCAGCAGCCAAGATGACGGAAATCAGCCCCAGCATTTT
>NA|TRBV19|NA|TRBJ2-5
CASSTLGGGRETQYF
TGTGCCAGTAGTACCCTCGGGGGTGGAAGAGAGACCCAGTACTTC
>TRBD1|TRBV20-1|many|TRBJ2-1
CSAFRDRGDNEQFF
TGCAGTGCTTTCCGGGACAGGGGGGACAATGAGCAGTTCTTC
>NA|TRBV27|few|TRBJ2-7
CASSRWEQYF
TGTGCCAGCAGCCGATGGGAGCAGTACTTC
>TRBD1|TRBV18|NA|TRBJ1-1
CASSLSPGTGAYGFTEAFF
TGTGCCAGCTCACTTTCCCCCGGGACAGGGGCTTATGGGTTCACTGAAGCTTTCTTT
>NA|TRBV12-3/TRBV12-4|many|TRBJ2-1
CASSFRQGGNEQFF
TGTGCCAGCAGTTTTCGGCAGGGTGGGAATGAGCAGTTCTTC
>TRBD2|TRBV11-2|many|TRBJ2-7
CASSRPSGRGSYEQYF
TGTGCCAGCAGCCGTCCTAGCGGCCGAGGGTCCTACGAGCAGTACTTC
>NA|TRBV6-9|many|TRBJ2-7
CASSFLATLAYEQYF
TGTGCCAGCAGTTTCCTAGCGACGTTGGCCTACGAGCAGTACTTC
>NA|TRBV28|few|TRBJ2-7
CASSLWTAGYEQYF
TGTGCCAGCAGTTTGTGGACGGCGGGCTACGAGCAGTACTTC
>NA|TRBV6-5|NA|TRBJ1-6
CASSYTDSPLHF
TGTGCCAGCAGTTACACGGATTCACCCCTCCACTTT
>TRBD2|TRBV11-1|few|TRBJ2-2
CASSLLAGFTGELFF
TGTGCCAGCAGCTTATTAGCGGGATTCACCGGGGAGCTGTTTTTT
>NA|TRBV5-5|few|TRBJ1-3
CASSLRGPSGNTIYF
TGTGCCAGCAGCTTGAGGGGACCCTCTGGAAACACCATATATTTT
>NA|TRBV29-1|few|TRBJ2-2
CSVAKTGKGVTGELFF
TGCAGCGTGGCCAAGACAGGCAAGGGGGTCACCGGGGAGCTGTTTTTT
>NA|TRBV6-1|NA|TRBJ2-7
CASAQGQNEQYF
TGTGCCAGCGCCCAGGGGCAGAACGAGCAGTACTTC
>TRBD1|TRBV2|many|TRBJ2-6
CALSRDRISGANVLTF
TGTGCCCTGAGCCGGGACAGGATTTCTGGGGCCAACGTCCTGACTTTC
>TRBD2|TRBV2|NA|TRBJ2-5
CASSRFPGLAEETRYF
TGTGCCAGCAGTCGTTTTCCGGGACTAGCGGAAGAGACCCGGTACTTC
>NA|TRBV6-2/TRBV6-3|many|TRBJ1-2
CASSLDRFGYGYTF
TGTGCCAGCAGTTTGGACAGATTCGGATATGGCTACACCTTC
>TRBD1|TRBV5-6|NA|TRBJ2-7
CASSQPGTGDYEQYF
TGTGCCAGCAGCCAACCCGGGACAGGAGACTACGAGCAGTACTTC
>NA|TRBV3-1|many|TRBJ2-5
CASSHKLWGETQYF
TGTGCCAGCAGCCATAAACTTTGGGGAGAGACCCAGTACTTC
>TRBD1|TRBV5-1|few|TRBJ2-5
CASSLTGGKWETQYF
TGCGCCAGCAGCCTAACAGGGGGAAAATGGGAGACCCAGTACTTC
>NA|TRBV5-1|NA|TRBJ2-5
CASSSGRSRTQYF
TGCGCCAGCAGCTCCGGACGATCTCGGACCCAGTACTTC